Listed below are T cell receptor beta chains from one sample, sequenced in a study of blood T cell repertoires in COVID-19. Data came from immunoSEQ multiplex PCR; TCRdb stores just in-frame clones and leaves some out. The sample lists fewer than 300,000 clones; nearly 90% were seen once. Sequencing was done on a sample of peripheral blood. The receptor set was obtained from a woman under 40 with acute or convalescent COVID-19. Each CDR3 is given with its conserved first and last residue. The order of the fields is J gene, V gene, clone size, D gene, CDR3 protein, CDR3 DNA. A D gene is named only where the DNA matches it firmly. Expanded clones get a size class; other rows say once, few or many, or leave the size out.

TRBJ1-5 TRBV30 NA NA CAWTAGARSNQPQHF TGTGCCTGGACCGCAGGGGCACGAAGCAATCAGCCCCAGCATTTT
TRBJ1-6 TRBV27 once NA CASRIQGYNSPLHF TGTGCCAGCAGAATACAGGGCTATAATTCACCCCTCCACTTT
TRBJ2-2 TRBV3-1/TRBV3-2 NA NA CASGYCGLNGTGELFF TGTGCCAGCGGTTATTGCGGCTTAAATGGAACCGGGGAGCTGTTTTTT
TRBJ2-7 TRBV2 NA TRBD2 CASSDVGPGTSGSPQYF TGTGCCAGCAGTGACGTCGGCCCCGGGACTAGCGGGAGCCCGCAGTACTTC
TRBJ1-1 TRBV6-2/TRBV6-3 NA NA CASSPHETVDEAFF TGTGCCAGCAGTCCGCACGAGACAGTCGATGAAGCTTTCTTT
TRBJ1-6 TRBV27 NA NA CASSLRPTGYNSPLHF TGTGCCAGCAGTCTCAGACCCACAGGGTACAATTCACCCCTCCACTTT
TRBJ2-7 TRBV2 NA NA CASRGQVPYEQYF TGTGCCAGCAGGGGACAAGTCCCCTACGAGCAGTACTTC
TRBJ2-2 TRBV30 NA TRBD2 CAWNRGASGLNTGELFF TGTGCCTGGAACCGAGGGGCTAGCGGGCTGAACACCGGGGAGCTGTTTTTT
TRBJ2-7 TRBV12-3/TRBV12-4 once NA CASSFSKEQYF TGTGCCAGCAGTTTCTCTAAGGAGCAGTACTTC
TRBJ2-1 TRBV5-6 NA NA CASSPINNEQFF TGTGCCAGCAGCCCTATAAACAATGAGCAGTTCTTC
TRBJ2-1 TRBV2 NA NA CASNDGTIWFNEQFF TGTGCCAGCAACGATGGGACAATTTGGTTCAATGAGCAGTTCTTC
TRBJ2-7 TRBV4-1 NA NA CASSQDGLGGEQYF TGCGCCAGCAGCCAAGACGGTCTGGGGGGCGAGCAGTACTTC
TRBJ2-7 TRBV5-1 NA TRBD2 CASIREDYF TGCGCCAGCATACGGGAGGACTACTTC
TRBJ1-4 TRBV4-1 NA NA CASSQDRIPSPPNEKLFF TGCGCCAGCAGCCAAGACAGGATCCCATCTCCCCCTAATGAAAAACTGTTTTTT
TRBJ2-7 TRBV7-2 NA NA CASSLTSLGNYEQYF TGTGCCAGCAGCCTAACTAGCCTAGGGAACTACGAGCAGTACTTC
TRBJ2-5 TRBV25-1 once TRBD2 CASTPGGLLQETQYF TGTGCCAGCACCCCGGGGGGGTTACTCCAAGAGACCCAGTACTTC
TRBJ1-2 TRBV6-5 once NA CASSYSTGLDGYTF TGTGCCAGCAGTTACTCCACAGGGCTGGATGGCTACACCTTC
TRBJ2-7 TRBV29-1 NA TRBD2 CSVRSGGTEQYF TGCAGCGTTAGGTCGGGGGGTACGGAGCAGTACTTC
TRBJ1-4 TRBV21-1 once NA CASSKLDRSTNEKLFF TGTGCCAGCAGCAAACTGGACAGATCAACTAATGAAAAACTGTTTTTT
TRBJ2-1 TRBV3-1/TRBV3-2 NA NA CASSQELWRNNEQFF TGTGCCAGCAGCCAAGAGTTGTGGAGGAACAATGAGCAGTTCTTC
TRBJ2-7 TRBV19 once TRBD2 CASSAWTSGISEQYF TGTGCCAGTAGTGCATGGACTAGCGGGATTAGCGAGCAGTACTTC
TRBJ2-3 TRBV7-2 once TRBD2 CASSSIRRLAASTDTQYF TGTGCCAGCAGCTCGATACGTCGACTAGCGGCTAGCACAGATACGCAGTATTTT
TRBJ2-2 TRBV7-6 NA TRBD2 CASSLGVAGPTNTGELFF TGTGCCAGCAGCTTAGGTGTAGCGGGGCCAACGAACACCGGGGAGCTGTTTTTT